The entry below gives a single T cell receptor (beta chain) sequence along with its context. This entry belongs to a study of T cells expressing NK-cell markers. Turning to the study itself: Sequenced donors, eight in total, included seven who were HCMV-seropositive and one who was seronegative.

TCRdb reprocessed the 5' RACE reads; each CDR3 protein has one entry and no DNA is given. Across 250,000 to 300,000 distinct CDR3 sequences, the top ten clones capture 0.39% of the sample. The germline CDR1 and CDR2 sequences are MNHNS and SASEGT. This CDR3 spans 14 amino acids. The receptor's source is a man aged 18 to 35 in good health. Sequencing used blood T cells: a sorted CD56 or NKG2C T cell subset, CD4+ or CD8+ T cells, or bulk PBMC T cells (not recorded which). This chain uses TRBV6-1 with TRBJ2-3. CDR3 sequence reads: CASSVSWGTDTQYF.